The rows below give T cell receptor beta chains drawn from one sample of a study of blood T cell repertoires in COVID-19. Sequencing was performed with immunoSEQ multiplex PCR; in TCRdb, only in-frame clones are kept and a portion is missing. The sample gives 200,000 to 250,000 clones, approximately 84% of which show up once; less than 8% is in the top ten. The material sequenced was peripheral blood. These receptors came from a woman aged 45-65 years with active or convalescent COVID-19. Both conserved end residues are part of each CDR3. Each record gives: clone size, D gene, V gene, J gene, CDR3 protein, CDR3 DNA. D genes are given only for firm matches. A clone size is listed for some rows: how often the clone was seen (once, few, many), or a class if it is expanded.

size: .
D: TRBD2
V: TRBV20-1
J: TRBJ2-7
CDR3: CSASNPSGSYEQYF
DNA: TGCAGTGCTAGTAATCCTAGCGGGAGCTACGAGCAGTACTTC

size: .
D: .
V: TRBV28
J: TRBJ2-2
CDR3: CASSPQGSHKNTGELFF
DNA: TGTGCCAGCAGTCCACAGGGTTCCCATAAAAACACCGGGGAGCTGTTTTTT

size: .
D: TRBD2
V: TRBV2
J: TRBJ2-7
CDR3: CASSSTGTSGWAQYF
DNA: TGTGCCAGCAGCAGTACCGGGACTAGCGGGTGGGCGCAGTACTTC

size: .
D: TRBD2
V: TRBV5-1
J: TRBJ2-1
CDR3: CASSFGVVIAGGISYNEQFF
DNA: TGCGCCAGCAGCTTCGGGGTTGTCATCGCGGGAGGGATTTCCTACAATGAGCAGTTCTTC

size: .
D: TRBD1
V: TRBV5-4
J: TRBJ1-1
CDR3: CASSSSTGRMTEAFF
DNA: TGTGCCAGCAGCTCATCGACAGGGCGGATGACTGAAGCTTTCTTT

size: .
D: .
V: TRBV4-1
J: TRBJ1-3
CDR3: CASSQGFIGRVGRNTIYF
DNA: TGCGCCAGCAGCCAAGGGTTTATCGGCAGGGTTGGTAGAAACACCATATATTTT

size: .
D: .
V: TRBV30
J: TRBJ1-6
CDR3: CAWRPTGSSPLHF
DNA: TGTGCCTGGAGACCGACTGGGTCTTCACCCCTCCACTTT

size: .
D: .
V: TRBV6-5
J: TRBJ1-2
CDR3: CASIAGTTSRGYTF
DNA: TGTGCCAGCATCGCCGGGACAACAAGCCGTGGCTACACCTTC

size: .
D: .
V: TRBV5-1
J: TRBJ2-2
CDR3: CASRAGSTGELFF
DNA: TGCGCCAGCAGGGCCGGGTCCACCGGGGAGCTGTTTTTT

size: .
D: TRBD1
V: TRBV28
J: TRBJ1-5
CDR3: CASRGLTGGYSNQPQHF
DNA: TGTGCCAGCAGGGGATTGACAGGGGGGTATAGCAATCAGCCCCAGCATTTT

size: .
D: TRBD1
V: TRBV6-6
J: TRBJ1-5
CDR3: CASSYRTGGDQPQHF
DNA: TGTGCCAGCAGTTACCGGACAGGGGGAGATCAGCCCCAGCATTTT

size: .
D: TRBD2
V: TRBV3-1/TRBV3-2
J: TRBJ2-1
CDR3: CASSQDLGAGGLSYNEQFF
DNA: TGTGCCAGCAGCCAAGATCTTGGAGCGGGAGGGCTCTCCTACAATGAGCAGTTCTTC

size: .
D: TRBD1
V: TRBV5-1
J: TRBJ1-1
CDR3: CASSLATQGARHTEAFF
DNA: TGCGCCAGCAGCCTCGCAACACAGGGGGCGCGACACACTGAAGCTTTCTTT

size: .
D: .
V: TRBV4-2
J: TRBJ1-2
CDR3: CASSQSNINYGYTF
DNA: TGTGCCAGCAGCCAATCCAACATAAACTATGGCTACACCTTC

size: once
D: TRBD1
V: TRBV7-9
J: TRBJ1-2
CDR3: CASRGQGAGYGYTF
DNA: TGTGCCAGCAGAGGACAGGGGGCAGGATATGGCTACACCTTC

size: .
D: .
V: TRBV5-1
J: TRBJ2-7
CDR3: CASRVRVDYEQYF
DNA: TGCGCCAGCCGGGTAAGAGTGGACTACGAGCAGTACTTC

size: once
D: .
V: TRBV28
J: TRBJ2-1
CDR3: CASTTRTGYNEQFF
DNA: TGTGCCAGCACCACCAGGACGGGGTACAATGAGCAGTTCTTC

size: .
D: .
V: TRBV30
J: TRBJ2-5
CDR3: CAWSGLFQETQYF
DNA: TGTGCCTGGAGTGGACTCTTTCAAGAGACCCAGTACTTC

size: .
D: .
V: TRBV4-2
J: TRBJ2-1
CDR3: CASSQAGNNEQFF
DNA: TGTGCCAGCAGCCAAGCGGGGAACAATGAGCAGTTCTTC

size: .
D: .
V: TRBV2
J: TRBJ1-2
CDR3: CASGFTPQGHGYTF
DNA: TGTGCCAGCGGTTTCACGCCACAGGGTCATGGCTACACCTTC

size: .
D: .
V: TRBV7-9
J: TRBJ1-6
CDR3: CASSSRGLSNSPLHF
DNA: TGTGCCAGCAGCTCAAGGGGACTCTCTAATTCACCCCTCCACTTT

size: .
D: TRBD2
V: TRBV7-9
J: TRBJ2-5
CDR3: CASSPGGQETQYF
DNA: TGTGCCAGCAGCCCGGGAGGACAAGAGACCCAGTACTTC

size: .
D: TRBD1
V: TRBV7-9
J: TRBJ1-2
CDR3: CASSLVSDRGKGAYGYTF
DNA: TGTGCCAGCAGCTTAGTTTCGGACAGGGGTAAAGGTGCCTATGGCTACACCTTC

size: once
D: TRBD1
V: TRBV7-9
J: TRBJ1-5
CDR3: CASSPGTGSQPQHF
DNA: TGTGCCAGCAGCCCCGGGACAGGATCCCAGCCCCAGCATTTT

size: .
D: TRBD1
V: TRBV5-4
J: TRBJ2-2
CDR3: CASSTDRATGELFF
DNA: TGTGCCAGCAGCACGGACAGGGCCACCGGGGAGCTGTTTTTT

size: .
D: .
V: TRBV18
J: TRBJ1-5
CDR3: CASSRVPDQPQHF
DNA: TGTGCCAGCTCCCGAGTCCCCGATCAGCCCCAGCATTTT

size: .
D: .
V: TRBV10-2
J: TRBJ1-6
CDR3: CASSERRDSPLHF
DNA: TGCGCCAGCAGTGAGCGCAGGGATTCACCCCTCCACTTT

size: .
D: TRBD2
V: TRBV27
J: TRBJ2-3
CDR3: CASSGFSPSGSLDTQYF
DNA: TGTGCCAGCAGTGGGTTTAGCCCTAGCGGGAGTTTGGATACGCAGTATTTT

size: .
D: TRBD2
V: TRBV14
J: TRBJ2-3
CDR3: CASSPSGRPTQYF
DNA: TGTGCCAGCAGTCCTAGCGGGAGGCCTACGCAGTATTTT

size: .
D: .
V: TRBV19
J: TRBJ1-1
CDR3: CASWTAANTEAFF
DNA: TGTGCCAGTTGGACAGCAGCGAACACTGAAGCTTTCTTT

size: .
D: .
V: TRBV19
J: TRBJ1-2
CDR3: CASSLLPGYGYTF
DNA: TGTGCCAGTAGCCTCCTTCCAGGGTATGGCTACACCTTC

size: .
D: .
V: TRBV3-1/TRBV3-2
J: TRBJ2-7
CDR3: CASSQDRGAHLRSYEQYF
DNA: TGTGCCAGCAGCCAAGATCGGGGGGCCCACTTGAGGTCCTACGAGCAGTACTTC

size: .
D: .
V: TRBV27
J: TRBJ1-1
CDR3: CASSLYAVTMNTEAFF
DNA: TGTGCCAGCAGTTTATACGCGGTAACCATGAACACTGAAGCTTTCTTT

size: .
D: .
V: TRBV4-2
J: TRBJ2-7
CDR3: CASSQDQGSGSSYEQYF
DNA: TGTGCCAGCAGCCAAGATCAAGGAAGCGGATCCTCCTACGAGCAGTACTTC

size: .
D: .
V: TRBV9
J: TRBJ1-6
CDR3: CASSVACRDLVPLHF
DNA: TGTGCCAGCAGCGTAGCGTGCCGGGACTTGGTACCCCTCCACTTT

size: .
D: TRBD1
V: TRBV19
J: TRBJ1-1
CDR3: CASSIGQGNTEAFF
DNA: TGTGCCAGTAGTATAGGACAGGGGAACACTGAAGCTTTCTTT

size: .
D: .
V: TRBV6-5
J: TRBJ2-3
CDR3: CASTSAFTDTQYF
DNA: TGTGCCAGCACTAGCGCCTTTACAGATACGCAGTATTTT

size: .
D: TRBD1
V: TRBV5-4
J: TRBJ1-6
CDR3: CASSTSGTETLPLHF
DNA: TGTGCCAGCAGCACCTCCGGGACAGAGACCCTCCCCCTCCACTTT

size: .
D: .
V: TRBV29-1
J: TRBJ1-2
CDR3: CSVLVGATYGYTF
DNA: TGCAGCGTCCTAGTTGGGGCGACCTATGGCTACACCTTC

size: .
D: TRBD1
V: TRBV28
J: TRBJ2-1
CDR3: CASSMAGTGRNNEQFF
DNA: TGTGCCAGCAGCATGGCCGGGACAGGGCGAAACAATGAGCAGTTCTTC

size: .
D: .
V: TRBV2
J: TRBJ1-1
CDR3: CASSFWTEGEAFF
DNA: TGTGCCAGCAGTTTCTGGACAGAGGGGGAAGCTTTCTTT

size: .
D: .
V: TRBV20-1
J: TRBJ2-3
CDR3: CSARRADTQYF
DNA: TGCAGTGCCCGCAGGGCAGATACGCAGTATTTT

size: .
D: TRBD1
V: TRBV28
J: TRBJ2-7
CDR3: CASSLIGQGFLRWQYF
DNA: TGTGCCAGCAGCCTAATCGGACAGGGTTTCCTACGATGGCAGTACTTC

size: .
D: TRBD2
V: TRBV11-3
J: TRBJ2-3
CDR3: CASSVSPSGGVYF
DNA: TGTGCCAGCAGCGTTAGTCCTAGCGGGGGAGTGTATTTT

size: few
D: TRBD2
V: TRBV7-2
J: TRBJ2-1
CDR3: CASSFGEERGRYNEQFF
DNA: TGTGCCAGCAGCTTTGGGGAGGAGCGGGGGCGATACAATGAGCAGTTCTTC

size: .
D: .
V: TRBV28
J: TRBJ2-5
CDR3: CASSSLWTDVETQYF
DNA: TGTGCCAGCAGCAGTTTGTGGACAGATGTAGAGACCCAGTACTTC

size: .
D: .
V: TRBV24-1
J: TRBJ2-1
CDR3: CATSDNTGEAWDEQFF
DNA: TGTGCCACCAGTGACAACACAGGGGAGGCTTGGGATGAGCAGTTCTTC

size: .
D: .
V: TRBV5-4
J: TRBJ2-3
CDR3: CASSPFAAADTQYF
DNA: TGTGCCAGCAGCCCTTTTGCAGCGGCAGATACGCAGTATTTT

size: few
D: .
V: TRBV19
J: TRBJ2-3
CDR3: CASSMGGLGADTQYF
DNA: TGTGCCAGTAGTATGGGGGGGCTTGGGGCAGATACGCAGTATTTT

size: .
D: .
V: TRBV30
J: TRBJ1-4
CDR3: CAWRTSEKLFF
DNA: TGTGCCTGGAGGACAAGTGAAAAACTGTTTTTT

size: .
D: TRBD1
V: TRBV19
J: TRBJ1-4
CDR3: CASARGDSLRNEKLFF
DNA: TGTGCCAGCGCTAGGGGGGACAGTCTTCGCAATGAAAAACTGTTTTTT

size: .
D: TRBD2
V: TRBV6-5
J: TRBJ2-5
CDR3: CASLLAGRETQYF
DNA: TGTGCCAGCCTCCTAGCGGGGCGGGAGACCCAGTACTTC

size: medium-sized
D: TRBD1
V: TRBV27
J: TRBJ2-3
CDR3: CASSTDRVTDTQYF
DNA: TGTGCCAGCAGCACGGACAGGGTGACAGATACGCAGTATTTT

size: .
D: TRBD1
V: TRBV4-1
J: TRBJ1-2
CDR3: CASSQGMGTANYGYTF
DNA: TGCGCCAGCAGCCAAGGGATGGGGACAGCTAACTATGGCTACACCTTC

size: .
D: .
V: TRBV5-1
J: TRBJ1-4
CDR3: CASSEGGPNEKLFF
DNA: TGCGCCAGCAGCGAGGGTGGCCCTAATGAAAAACTGTTTTTT

size: .
D: TRBD2
V: TRBV7-9
J: TRBJ2-1
CDR3: CASSYSGSSTEQFF
DNA: TGTGCCAGCAGCTATAGCGGGAGTTCGACTGAGCAGTTCTTC

size: .
D: TRBD2
V: TRBV7-7
J: TRBJ2-1
CDR3: CASSSASPGLASDEQFF
DNA: TGTGCCAGCAGCTCGGCGTCGCCGGGACTAGCAAGCGATGAGCAGTTCTTC

size: .
D: TRBD2
V: TRBV27
J: TRBJ2-5
CDR3: CASSTRTSGVRAAQYF
DNA: TGTGCCAGCAGTACCCGGACTAGCGGGGTCAGAGCGGCCCAGTACTTC

size: .
D: .
V: TRBV27
J: TRBJ2-5
CDR3: CASSLGGRETQYF
DNA: TGTGCCAGCAGTTTGGGAGGCCGAGAGACCCAGTACTTC

size: few
D: .
V: TRBV15
J: TRBJ1-2
CDR3: CATSRGSYGYTF
DNA: TGTGCCACCAGCAGAGGTAGCTATGGCTACACCTTC